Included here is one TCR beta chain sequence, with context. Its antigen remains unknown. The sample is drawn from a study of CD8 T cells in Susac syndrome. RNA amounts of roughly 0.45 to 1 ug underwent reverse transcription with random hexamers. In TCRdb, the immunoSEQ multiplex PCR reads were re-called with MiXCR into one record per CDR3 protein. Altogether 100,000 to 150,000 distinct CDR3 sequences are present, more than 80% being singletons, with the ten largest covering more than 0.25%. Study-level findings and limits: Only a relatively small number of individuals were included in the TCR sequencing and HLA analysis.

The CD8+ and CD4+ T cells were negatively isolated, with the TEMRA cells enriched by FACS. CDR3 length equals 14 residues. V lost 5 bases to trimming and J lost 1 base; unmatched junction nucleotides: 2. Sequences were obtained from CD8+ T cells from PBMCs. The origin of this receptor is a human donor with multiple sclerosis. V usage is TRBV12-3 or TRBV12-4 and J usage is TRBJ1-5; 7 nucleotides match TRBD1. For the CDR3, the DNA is TGTGCCAGCAGTGACAGGGAAAGCAATCAGCCCCAGCATTTT. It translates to CASSDRESNQPQHF.